This T cell receptor (beta chain) is from a study of response to subunit inactivated influenza vaccine. On this clonotype itself: The antigen is unknown.

General observations from the study: The authors offered the suggestion that each seasonal influenza vaccination recruits few new T cells.

CDR1 SGHVS and CDR2 FNYEAQ come from the germline V gene. The V end was cut by 0 bases, the J end by 2 bases, with 14 bases between. The CDR3 totals 16 residues. TCRdb itself ran the RT-PCR reads through MiXCR, one entry per CDR3 protein. The repertoire holds about 780,000 distinct CDR3 sequences, with less than 20% as singletons. This TCR derives from a man aged 50 to 60 who received an inactivated influenza vaccine. Sequenced material: PBMCs from blood, taken around 5 days after vaccination. The V gene is TRBV7-6, the J gene TRBJ2-7, with D tentatively TRBD1 (6 bases). The CDR3 DNA follows: TGTGCCAGCAGCTTAGCCTTACAGGGATCCGCCTACGAGCAGTACTTC. It codes for CASSLALQGSAYEQYF.